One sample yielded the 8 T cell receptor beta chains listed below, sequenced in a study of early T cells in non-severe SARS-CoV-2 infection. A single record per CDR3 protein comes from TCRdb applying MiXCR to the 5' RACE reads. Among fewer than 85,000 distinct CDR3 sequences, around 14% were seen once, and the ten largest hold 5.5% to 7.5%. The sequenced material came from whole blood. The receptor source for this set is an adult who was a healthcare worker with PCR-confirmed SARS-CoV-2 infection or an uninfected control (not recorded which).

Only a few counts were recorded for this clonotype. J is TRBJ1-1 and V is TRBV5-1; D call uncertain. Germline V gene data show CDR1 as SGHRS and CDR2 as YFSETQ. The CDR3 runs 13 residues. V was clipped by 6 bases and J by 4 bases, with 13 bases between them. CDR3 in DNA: TGCGCCAGCAACTCGGGCTTGGGCACTGAAGCTTTCTTT. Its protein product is CASNSGLGTEAFF.

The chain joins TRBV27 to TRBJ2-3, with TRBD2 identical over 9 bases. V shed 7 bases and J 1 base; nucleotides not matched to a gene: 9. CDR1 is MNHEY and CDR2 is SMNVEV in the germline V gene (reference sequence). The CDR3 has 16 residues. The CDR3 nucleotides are TGTGCCAGCACCACTTTGGCTAGCGGGGGCACAGATACGCAGTATTTT. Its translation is CASTTLASGGTDTQYF.

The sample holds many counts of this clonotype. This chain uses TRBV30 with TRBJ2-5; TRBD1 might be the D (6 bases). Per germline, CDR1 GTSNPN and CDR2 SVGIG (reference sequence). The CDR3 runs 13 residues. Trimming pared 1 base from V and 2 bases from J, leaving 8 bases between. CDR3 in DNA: TGTGCCTGGAGTGCGGACAGACAAGAGACCCAGTACTTC. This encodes CAWSADRQETQYF.

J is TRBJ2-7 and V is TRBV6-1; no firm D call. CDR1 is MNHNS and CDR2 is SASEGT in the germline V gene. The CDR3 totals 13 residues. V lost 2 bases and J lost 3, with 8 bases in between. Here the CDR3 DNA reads TGTGCCAGCAGTGAACCCCCGAACTACGAGCAGTACTTC. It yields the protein CASSEPPNYEQYF.

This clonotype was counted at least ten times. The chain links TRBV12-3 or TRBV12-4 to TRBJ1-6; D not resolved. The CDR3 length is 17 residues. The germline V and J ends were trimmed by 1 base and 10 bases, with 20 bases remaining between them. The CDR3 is CASSLDGIQRRRSPLHF. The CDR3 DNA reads TGTGCCAGCAGTTTAGATGGGATACAGAGGCGGCGGTCACCCCTCCACTTT.

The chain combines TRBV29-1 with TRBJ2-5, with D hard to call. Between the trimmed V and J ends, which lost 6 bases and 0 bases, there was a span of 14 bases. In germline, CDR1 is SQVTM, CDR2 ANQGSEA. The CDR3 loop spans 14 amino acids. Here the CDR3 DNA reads TGCAGCGTGGTTGGACGTTCCTACCAAGAGACCCAGTACTTC. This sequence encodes CSVVGRSYQETQYF.

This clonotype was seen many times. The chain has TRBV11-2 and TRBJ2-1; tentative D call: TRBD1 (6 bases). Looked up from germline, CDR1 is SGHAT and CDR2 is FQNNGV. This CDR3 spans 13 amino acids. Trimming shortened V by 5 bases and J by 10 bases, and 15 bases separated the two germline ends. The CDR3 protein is CASSPGTQGEQFF. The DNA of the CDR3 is TGTGCCAGCAGCCCCGGGACACAAGGCGAGCAGTTCTTC. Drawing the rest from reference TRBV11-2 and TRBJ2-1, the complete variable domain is EAGVAQSPRYKIIEKRQSVAFWCNPISGHATLYWYQQILGQGPKLLIQFQNNGVVDDSQLPKDRFSAERLKGVDSTLKIQPAKLEDSAVYLCASSPGTQGEQFFGPGTRLTVL.

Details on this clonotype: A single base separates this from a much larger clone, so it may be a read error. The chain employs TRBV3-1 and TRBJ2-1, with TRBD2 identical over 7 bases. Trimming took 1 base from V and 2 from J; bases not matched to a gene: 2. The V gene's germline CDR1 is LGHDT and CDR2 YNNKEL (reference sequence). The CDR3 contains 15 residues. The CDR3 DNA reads TGTGCCAGCAGCCAAGGACTAGCAACCTACAATGAGCAGTTCTTC. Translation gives CASSQGLATYNEQFF.